This T cell receptor (beta chain) comes out of a study of cytomegalovirus exposure and HLA in healthy donors. Looking at the study overall: Among about 179 million T cells, an earlier analysis found 117 million unique TCR beta sequences.

It was with 60 Vbeta and 13 Jbeta primers that the PCR ran. Only in-frame clones appear in the TCRdb table, and some are missing; sequencing was by immunoSEQ multiplex PCR. The table includes 150,000 or so clones, 84% detected once. This clone occurred a few times. Germline V gene data show CDR1 as MDHEN and CDR2 as SYDVKM. CDR3 size: 14 residues. Trimming removed 6 bases at V and 9 bases at J, with 20 bases between. The genes are TRBV28 and TRBJ1-1; D gene ambiguous. This TCR was sampled from a man aged 50 or older in good health and CMV-seropositive. The sample was PBMCs. As DNA, the CDR3 is TGTGCCAGCAGCTCCTCCGGGTTGCAAGCCCAAGCTTTCTTT. Translation: CASSSSGLQAQAFF. Full variable domain (remainder filled in from reference TRBV28 and TRBJ1-1): DVKVTQSSRYLVKRTGEKVFLECVQDMDHENMFWYRQDPGLGLRLIYFSYDVKMKEKGDIPEGYSVSREKKERFSLILESASTNQTSMYLCASSSSGLQAQAFFGQGTRLTVV.